The 2 T cell receptor beta chains presented below share a single source sample, sequenced in a study of cytomegalovirus exposure and HLA in healthy donors. The PCR ran on 60 Vbeta and 13 Jbeta primers. Assay: immunoSEQ multiplex PCR; the TCRdb copy retains only in-frame clones and omits some. The data contain about 210,000 clones, about 88% of them singletons. Material: PBMCs. Source of these receptors: a woman aged 30 to 39 in good health and CMV-seronegative.

The V call is TRBV5-1, the J call TRBJ2-1, with a possible D match to TRBD2 (5 bases). The CDR3 totals 15 residues. V lost 5 bases and J 5 bases, leaving 17 bases between the germline ends. Germline loops: CDR1 SGHRS, CDR2 YFSETQ. The CDR3 coding sequence is TGCGCCAGCAGAAATACCGGGATACCAAACAATGAGCAGTTCTTC. It translates to CASRNTGIPNNEQFF.

V and J are TRBV7-2 and TRBJ2-2, with 9 bases identical to TRBD1. Germline CDR1 and CDR2: SGHTA and FQGNSA. Trimming at V came to 5 bases and at J to 4 bases, leaving 5 bases not matched to a gene. The CDR3 loop spans 15 amino acids. The CDR3 is CASSPYRGRTGELFF. As DNA, the CDR3 is TGTGCCAGCAGCCCCTACAGGGGGCGCACCGGGGAGCTGTTTTTT. Supplemented by reference TRBV7-2 and TRBJ2-2, the full variable domain reads GAGVSQSPSNKVTEKGKDVELRCDPISGHTALYWYRQSLGQGLEFLIYFQGNSAPDKSGLPSDRFSAERTGGSVSTLTIQRTQQEDSAVYLCASSPYRGRTGELFFGEGSRLTVL.